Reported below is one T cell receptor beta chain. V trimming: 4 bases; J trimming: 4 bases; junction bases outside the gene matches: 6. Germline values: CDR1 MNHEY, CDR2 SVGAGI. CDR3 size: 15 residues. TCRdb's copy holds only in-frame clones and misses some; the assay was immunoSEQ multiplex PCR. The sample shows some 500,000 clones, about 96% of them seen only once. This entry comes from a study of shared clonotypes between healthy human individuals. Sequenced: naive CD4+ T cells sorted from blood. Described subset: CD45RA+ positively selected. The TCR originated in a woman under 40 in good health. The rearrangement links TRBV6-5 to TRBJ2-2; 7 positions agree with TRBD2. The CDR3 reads CASSFSGSFTGELFF. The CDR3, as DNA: TGTGCCAGCAGTTTTAGCGGGTCCTTCACCGGGGAGCTGTTTTTT.